This T cell receptor (beta chain) was observed in a study of cytomegalovirus exposure and HLA in healthy donors. Study background: A prior study identified 110 million or so unique TCR beta sequences from some 180 million T cells. Study-wide results and caveats: A likely sequencing artifact accounted for one observed cluster of highly shared sequence variants. The study labeled roughly 160 TCR beta chains cytomegalovirus-associated.

In regard to this clone: The antigen remains undetermined.

PCR primers comprised 60 Vbeta and 13 Jbeta primers. Sequenced by immunoSEQ multiplex PCR; TCRdb stores in-frame clones only, minus some. The profile shows approximately 190,000 clones, more than 75% of them singletons. Among the donors, all were healthy bone marrow donors. In germline, CDR1 is SNHLY, CDR2 FYNNEI. Trimming pared 4 bases from V and 6 bases from J, leaving 10 bases between. The CDR3 is made up of 13 amino acids. The specimen was PBMCs. The source of this sequence is a woman in her 30s in good health and CMV-seropositive. J is TRBJ2-4 and V is TRBV2; TRBD1 might be the D (5 bases). The CDR3 DNA is TGTGCCAGCAGTGGACAGCTAACAAACATTCAGTACTTC. This encodes CASSGQLTNIQYF. Full variable domain (remainder filled in from reference TRBV2 and TRBJ2-4): EPEVTQTPSHQVTQMGQEVILRCVPISNHLYFYWYRQILGQKVEFLVSFYNNEISEKSEIFDDQFSVERPDGSNFTLKIRSTKLEDSAMYFCASSGQLTNIQYFGAGTRLSVL.